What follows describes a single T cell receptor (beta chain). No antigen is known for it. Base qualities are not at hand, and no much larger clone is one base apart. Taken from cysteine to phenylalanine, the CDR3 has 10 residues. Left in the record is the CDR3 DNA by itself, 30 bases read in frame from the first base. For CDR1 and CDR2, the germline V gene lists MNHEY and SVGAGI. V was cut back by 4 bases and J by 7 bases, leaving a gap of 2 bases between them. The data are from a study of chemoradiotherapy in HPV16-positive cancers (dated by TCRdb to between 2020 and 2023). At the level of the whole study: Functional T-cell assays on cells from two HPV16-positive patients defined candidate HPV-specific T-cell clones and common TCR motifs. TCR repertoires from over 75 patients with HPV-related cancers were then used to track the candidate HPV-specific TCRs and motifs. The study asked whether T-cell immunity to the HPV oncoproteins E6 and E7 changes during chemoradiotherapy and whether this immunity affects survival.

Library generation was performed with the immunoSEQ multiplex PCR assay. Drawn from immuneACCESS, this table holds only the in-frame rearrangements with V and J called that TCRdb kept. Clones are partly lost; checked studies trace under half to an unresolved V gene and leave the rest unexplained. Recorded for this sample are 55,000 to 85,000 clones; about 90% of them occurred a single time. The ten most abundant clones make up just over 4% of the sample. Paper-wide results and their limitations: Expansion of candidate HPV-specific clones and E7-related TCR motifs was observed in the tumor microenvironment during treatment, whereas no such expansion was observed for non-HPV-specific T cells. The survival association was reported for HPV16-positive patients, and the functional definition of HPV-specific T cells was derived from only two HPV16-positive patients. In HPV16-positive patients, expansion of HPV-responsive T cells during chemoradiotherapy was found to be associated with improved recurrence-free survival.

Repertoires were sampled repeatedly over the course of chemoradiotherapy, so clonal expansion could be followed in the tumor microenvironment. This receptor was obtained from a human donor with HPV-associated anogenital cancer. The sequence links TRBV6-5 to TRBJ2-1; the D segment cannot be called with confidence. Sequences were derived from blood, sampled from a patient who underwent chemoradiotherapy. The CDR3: CASSSNEQFF. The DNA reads TGTGCCAGCAGTTCGAATGAGCAGTTCTTC.